This T cell receptor beta chain was sequenced for a study of blood T cell repertoires in COVID-19. This clone was found once. Germline V gene data show CDR1 as SGHDN and CDR2 as FVKESK. This CDR3 contains 17 residues. V was clipped by 2 bases and J by 0 bases; unmatched bases: 3. Profiling relied on immunoSEQ multiplex PCR, and the TCRdb table lists in-frame clones only, not all of them. The sample carries 150,000 to 200,000 clones, roughly 81% recorded once. This chain joins TRBV14 and TRBJ2-1; 11 positions match TRBD2. This receptor was obtained from a middle-aged woman with COVID-19, enrolled during active disease. The sample comprised peripheral blood. The DNA for the CDR3 is TGTGCCAGCAGCCAAACTAGCGGGGGCTACTCCTACAATGAGCAGTTCTTC. Residues: CASSQTSGGYSYNEQFF.